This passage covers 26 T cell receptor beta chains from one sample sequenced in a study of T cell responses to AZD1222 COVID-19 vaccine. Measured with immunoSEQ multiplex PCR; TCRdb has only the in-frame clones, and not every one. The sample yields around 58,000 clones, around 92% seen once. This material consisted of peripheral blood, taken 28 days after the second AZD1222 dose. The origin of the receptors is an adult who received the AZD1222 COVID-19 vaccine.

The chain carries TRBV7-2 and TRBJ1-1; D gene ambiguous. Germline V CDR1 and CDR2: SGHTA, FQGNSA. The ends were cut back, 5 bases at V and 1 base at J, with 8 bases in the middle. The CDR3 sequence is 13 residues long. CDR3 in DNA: TGTGCCAGCAGCCTCTATAAGAACACTGAAGCTTTCTTT. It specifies CASSLYKNTEAFF.

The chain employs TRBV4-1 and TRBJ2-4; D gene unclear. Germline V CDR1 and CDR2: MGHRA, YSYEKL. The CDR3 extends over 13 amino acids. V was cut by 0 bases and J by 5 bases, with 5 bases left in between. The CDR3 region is CASSQDRENIQYF. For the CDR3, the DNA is TGCGCCAGCAGCCAAGATAGGGAAAACATTCAGTACTTC.

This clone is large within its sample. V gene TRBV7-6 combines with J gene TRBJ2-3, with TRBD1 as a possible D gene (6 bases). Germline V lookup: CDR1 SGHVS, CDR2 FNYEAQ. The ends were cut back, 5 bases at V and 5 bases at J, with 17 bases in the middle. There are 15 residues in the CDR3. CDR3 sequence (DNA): TGTGCCAGCAGCGTTCAGGGATTAGGGGGAGATACGCAGTATTTT. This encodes CASSVQGLGGDTQYF.

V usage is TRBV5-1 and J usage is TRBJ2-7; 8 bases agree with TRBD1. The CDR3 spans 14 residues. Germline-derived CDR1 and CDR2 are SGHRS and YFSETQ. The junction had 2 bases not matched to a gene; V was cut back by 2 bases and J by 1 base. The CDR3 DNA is TGCGCCAGCAGCTTCGGACAGGGATCCTACGAGCAGTACTTC. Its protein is CASSFGQGSYEQYF.

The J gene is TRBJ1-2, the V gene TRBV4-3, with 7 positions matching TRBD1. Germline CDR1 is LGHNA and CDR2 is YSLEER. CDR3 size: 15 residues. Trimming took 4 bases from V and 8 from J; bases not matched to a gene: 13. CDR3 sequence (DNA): TGCGCCAGCAGCCTCGGGACAGCGTCCCTATGGGGCTACACCTTC. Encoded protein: CASSLGTASLWGYTF.

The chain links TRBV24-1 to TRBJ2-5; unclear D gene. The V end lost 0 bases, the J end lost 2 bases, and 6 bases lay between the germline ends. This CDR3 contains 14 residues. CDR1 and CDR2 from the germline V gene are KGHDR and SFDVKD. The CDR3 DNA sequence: TGTGCCACCAGTGATTTGTACAGACAAGAGACCCAGTACTTC. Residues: CATSDLYRQETQYF.

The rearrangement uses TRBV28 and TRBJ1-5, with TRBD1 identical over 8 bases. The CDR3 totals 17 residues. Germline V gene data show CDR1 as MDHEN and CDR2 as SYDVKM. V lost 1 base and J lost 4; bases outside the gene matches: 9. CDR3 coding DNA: TGTGCCAGCAGTTTATCCCCTGACAGGGGCCCGAATCAGCCCCAGCATTTT. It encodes CASSLSPDRGPNQPQHF.

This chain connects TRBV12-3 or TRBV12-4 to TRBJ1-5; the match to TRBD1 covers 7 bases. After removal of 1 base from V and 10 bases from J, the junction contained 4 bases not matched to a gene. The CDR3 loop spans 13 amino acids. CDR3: CASSLGTGVPQHF. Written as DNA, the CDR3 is TGTGCCAGCAGTTTAGGGACAGGAGTTCCCCAGCATTTT.

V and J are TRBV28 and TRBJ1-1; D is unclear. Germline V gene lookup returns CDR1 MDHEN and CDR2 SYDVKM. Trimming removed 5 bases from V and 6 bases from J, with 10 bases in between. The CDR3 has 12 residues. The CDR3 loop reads CASSLRAAEAFF. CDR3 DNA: TGTGCCAGCAGTCTGAGGGCCGCTGAAGCTTTCTTT. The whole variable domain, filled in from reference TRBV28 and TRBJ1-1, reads DVKVTQSSRYLVKRTGEKVFLECVQDMDHENMFWYRQDPGLGLRLIYFSYDVKMKEKGDIPEGYSVSREKKERFSLILESASTNQTSMYLCASSLRAAEAFFGQGTRLTVV.

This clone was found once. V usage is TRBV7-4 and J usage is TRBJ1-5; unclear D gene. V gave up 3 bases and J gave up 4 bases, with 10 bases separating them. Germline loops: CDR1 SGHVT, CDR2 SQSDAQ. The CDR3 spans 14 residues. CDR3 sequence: CASSLLVRNQPQHF. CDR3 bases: TGTGCCAGCAGCTTGTTAGTCAGGAATCAGCCCCAGCATTTT.

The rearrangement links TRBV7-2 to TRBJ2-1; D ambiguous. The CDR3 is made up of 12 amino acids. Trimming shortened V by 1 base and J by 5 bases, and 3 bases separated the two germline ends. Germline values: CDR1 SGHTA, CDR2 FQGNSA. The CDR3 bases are TGTGCCAGCAGCTTAGACCACAATGAGCAGTTCTTC. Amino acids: CASSLDHNEQFF.

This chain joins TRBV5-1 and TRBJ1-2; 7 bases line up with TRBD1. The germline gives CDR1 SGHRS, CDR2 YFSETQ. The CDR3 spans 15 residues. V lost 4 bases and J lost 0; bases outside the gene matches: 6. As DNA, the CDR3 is TGCGCCAGCAGCCCGGGACAGCCAGCTAACTATGGCTACACCTTC. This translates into CASSPGQPANYGYTF.

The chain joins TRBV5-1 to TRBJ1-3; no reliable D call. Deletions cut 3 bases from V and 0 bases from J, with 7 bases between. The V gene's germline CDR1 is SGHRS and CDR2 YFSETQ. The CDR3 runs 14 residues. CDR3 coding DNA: TGCGCCAGCAGCTCCCGCCCCTCTGGAAACACCATATATTTT. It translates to CASSSRPSGNTIYF.

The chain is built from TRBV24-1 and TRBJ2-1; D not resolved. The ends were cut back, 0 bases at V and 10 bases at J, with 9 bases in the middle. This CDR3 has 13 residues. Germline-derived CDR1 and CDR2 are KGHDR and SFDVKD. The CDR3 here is CATSDLLYPEQFF. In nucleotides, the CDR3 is TGTGCCACCAGTGATTTGCTTTACCCCGAGCAGTTCTTC.

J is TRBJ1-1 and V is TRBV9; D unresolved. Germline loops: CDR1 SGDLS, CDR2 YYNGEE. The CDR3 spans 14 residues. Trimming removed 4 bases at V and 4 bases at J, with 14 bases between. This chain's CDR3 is CASSPPDRSTEAFF. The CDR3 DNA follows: TGTGCCAGCAGCCCACCGGATAGGAGCACTGAAGCTTTCTTT.

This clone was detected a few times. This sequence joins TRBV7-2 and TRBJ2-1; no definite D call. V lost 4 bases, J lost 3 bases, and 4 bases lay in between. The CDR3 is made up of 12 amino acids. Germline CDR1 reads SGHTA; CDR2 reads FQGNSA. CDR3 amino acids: CASSSLYNEQFF. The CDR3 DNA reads TGTGCCAGCAGCTCCCTCTACAATGAGCAGTTCTTC.

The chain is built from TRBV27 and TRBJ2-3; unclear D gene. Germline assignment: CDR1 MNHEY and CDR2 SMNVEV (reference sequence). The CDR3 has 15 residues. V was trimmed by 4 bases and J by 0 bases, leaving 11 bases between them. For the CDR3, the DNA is TGTGCCAGCAGTTCCTACAGTCCTAGCACAGATACGCAGTATTTT. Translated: CASSSYSPSTDTQYF.

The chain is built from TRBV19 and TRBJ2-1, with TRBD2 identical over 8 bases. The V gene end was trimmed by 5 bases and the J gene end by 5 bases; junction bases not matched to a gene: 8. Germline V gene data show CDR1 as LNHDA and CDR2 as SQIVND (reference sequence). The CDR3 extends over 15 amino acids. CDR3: CASSVGGGQNNEQFF. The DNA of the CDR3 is TGTGCCAGTAGTGTAGGCGGGGGGCAGAACAATGAGCAGTTCTTC.

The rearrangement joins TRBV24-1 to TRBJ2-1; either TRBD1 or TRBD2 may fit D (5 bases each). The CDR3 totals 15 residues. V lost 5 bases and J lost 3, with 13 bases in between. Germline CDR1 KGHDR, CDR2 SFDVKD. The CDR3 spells CATSAAGAGYNEQFF. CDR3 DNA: TGTGCCACCAGTGCCGCCGGGGCTGGCTACAATGAGCAGTTCTTC.

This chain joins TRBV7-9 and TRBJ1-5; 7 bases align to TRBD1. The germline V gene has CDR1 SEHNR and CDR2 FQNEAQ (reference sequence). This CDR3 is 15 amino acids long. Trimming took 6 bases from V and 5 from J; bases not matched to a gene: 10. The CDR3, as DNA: TGTGCCAGCAGTCGTACAGGGGCTGGGGATCAGCCCCAGCATTTT. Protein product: CASSRTGAGDQPQHF.

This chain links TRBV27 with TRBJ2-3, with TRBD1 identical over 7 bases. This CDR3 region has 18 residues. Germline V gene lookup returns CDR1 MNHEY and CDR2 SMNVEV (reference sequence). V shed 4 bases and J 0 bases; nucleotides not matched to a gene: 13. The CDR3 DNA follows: TGTGCCAGCAGTTCCCTGACAGGGTGGATTCCGAGCACAGATACGCAGTATTTT. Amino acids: CASSSLTGWIPSTDTQYF.

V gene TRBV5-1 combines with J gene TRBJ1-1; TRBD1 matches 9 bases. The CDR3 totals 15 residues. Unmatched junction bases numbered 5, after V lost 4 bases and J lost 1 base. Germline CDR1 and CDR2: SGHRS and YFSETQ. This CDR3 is CASSAQDRGNTEAFF. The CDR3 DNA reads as TGCGCCAGCAGCGCCCAGGACAGGGGGAACACTGAAGCTTTCTTT.

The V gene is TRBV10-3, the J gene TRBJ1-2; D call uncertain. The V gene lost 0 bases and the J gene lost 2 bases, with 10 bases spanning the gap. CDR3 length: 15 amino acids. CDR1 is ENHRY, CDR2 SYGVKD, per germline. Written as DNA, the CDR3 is TGTGCCATCAGTGAGTCGCAGGAGGCGAACTATGGCTACACCTTC. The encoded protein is CAISESQEANYGYTF.

Here the CDR3 DNA reads TGTGCCAGCAGTTTAAACAGGGCATATAATTCACCCCTCCACTTT. Encoded protein: CASSLNRAYNSPLHF. The rearrangement joins TRBV27 to TRBJ1-6, with TRBD1 as a possible D gene (6 bases). Germline V gene lookup returns CDR1 MNHEY and CDR2 SMNVEV (reference sequence). V lost 2 bases to trimming and J lost 4 bases, with 9 bases between them. The CDR3 spans 15 residues.

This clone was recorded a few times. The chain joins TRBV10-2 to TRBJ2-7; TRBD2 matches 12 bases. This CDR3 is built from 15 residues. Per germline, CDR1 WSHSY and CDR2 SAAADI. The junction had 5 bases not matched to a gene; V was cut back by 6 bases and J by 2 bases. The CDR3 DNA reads TGCGCCAGCAGGCACAGGACTAGCGGGACCTACGAGCAGTACTTC. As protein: CASRHRTSGTYEQYF.

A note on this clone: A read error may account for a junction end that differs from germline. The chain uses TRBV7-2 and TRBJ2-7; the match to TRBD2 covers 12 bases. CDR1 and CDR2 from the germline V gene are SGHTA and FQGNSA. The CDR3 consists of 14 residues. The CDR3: CASSPEGTSGRTIF. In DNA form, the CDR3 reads TGTGCCAGCAGCCCGGAAGGGACTAGCGGGCGCACTATCTTC.